These 11 T cell receptor beta chains originate from one sample sequenced in a study of shared clonotypes between healthy human individuals. Clones were sequenced by immunoSEQ multiplex PCR, and TCRdb holds only the in-frame ones, with some missing. The repertoire includes about 2,500,000 clones, just over 90% of them detected once, and around 0.14% sits in the top ten. The specimen sequenced was naive CD4+ T cells sorted from blood. Noted subset: CD45RA+ positively selected. These receptors came from a young man in good health.

The V and J genes are TRBV6-5 and TRBJ2-5; 9 nucleotides match TRBD1. Per the germline V gene, CDR1 is MNHEY and CDR2 is SVGAGI. The V and J ends lost 6 bases and 5 bases, in that order; junction bases with no gene match: 7. This CDR3 has 14 amino acids. As DNA, the CDR3 is TGTGCCAGCAGCTTACGGGGGACAGGGGAGACCCAGTACTTC. It yields the protein CASSLRGTGETQYF.

The chain uses TRBV10-1 and TRBJ1-3; unclear D gene. Germline values: CDR1 WNHNN, CDR2 SYGVQD (reference sequence). The length of the CDR3 is 17 residues. V lost 0 bases and J lost 0, with 12 bases in between. Written as DNA, the CDR3 is TGCGCCAGCAGTGAGTCCGGACTCGGGGACTCTGGAAACACCATATATTTT. It yields the protein CASSESGLGDSGNTIYF.

This clone showed up just once. J is TRBJ2-5 and V is TRBV5-6; either TRBD1 or TRBD2 may supply D (6 bases each). Germline V lookup: CDR1 SGHDT, CDR2 YYEEEE. Trimming stripped 1 base from V and 7 bases from J, with 17 bases between. This CDR3 spans 15 amino acids. Written as DNA, the CDR3 is TGTGCCAGCAGCTTGAGATGGACAGCGGGCGGGACCCAGTACTTC. This gives the protein CASSLRWTAGGTQYF.

The rearrangement links TRBV14 to TRBJ1-6; no firm D call. There are 13 residues in the CDR3. V lost 6 bases and J 5 bases, leaving 8 bases between the germline ends. Germline V gene data show CDR1 as SGHDN and CDR2 as FVKESK. The CDR3 spells CASSAPHNSPLHF. The CDR3 DNA follows: TGTGCCAGCAGTGCGCCTCATAATTCACCCCTCCACTTT.

The gene calls are TRBV27 and TRBJ2-6; perhaps TRBD1 as D (6 bases). CDR3 size: 18 residues. V lost 6 bases and J 0 bases, leaving 18 bases between the germline ends. The germline CDR1 and CDR2 sequences are MNHEY and SMNVEV (reference sequence). The CDR3 sequence: CASSRRWDTHSGANVLTF. The CDR3 DNA reads TGTGCCAGCAGCCGGAGGTGGGACACCCACTCTGGGGCCAACGTCCTGACTTTC.

This clone was counted once. This chain uses TRBV7-8 with TRBJ2-1, with TRBD2 matching over 8 bases. The CDR3 is made up of 18 amino acids. Per germline, CDR1 SGHVS and CDR2 FQNEAQ. J was trimmed by 8 bases and V by 1 base; bases with no gene match: 16. The CDR3 DNA reads as TGTGCCAGCAGCTTAGGTAGGAGCGGGAGCCCCGGGGGCTATGAGCAGTTCTTC. It encodes CASSLGRSGSPGGYEQFF.

V usage is TRBV11-3 and J usage is TRBJ2-1; TRBD2 matches 8 bases. CDR3 size: 17 residues. Germline CDR1 is SGHNT and CDR2 is YENEEA. Germline trimming cut 0 bases from V and 0 bases from J; bases unmatched to any gene: 4. The CDR3 nucleotides read TGTGCCAGCAGCTTAGATGGGAGCGGGAGCTCCTACAATGAGCAGTTCTTC. Amino acids: CASSLDGSGSSYNEQFF.

This chain links TRBV10-3 with TRBJ2-7, with a weak D call TRBD2 (6 bases). This CDR3 contains 12 residues. Germline loops: CDR1 ENHRY, CDR2 SYGVKD. The ends were cut back, 11 bases at V and 0 bases at J, with 11 bases in the middle. The CDR3 protein is CAVRDFSYEQYF. CDR3 bases: TGTGCCGTCCGGGACTTCTCCTACGAGCAGTACTTC.

J is TRBJ1-5 and V is TRBV11-2; tentative D call: TRBD1 (5 bases). Trimming took 6 bases from V and 6 from J, leaving 18 bases between them. The CDR3 sequence is 15 residues long. CDR1 SGHAT and CDR2 FQNNGV come from the germline V gene. The CDR3 spells CASSLDQGWGQPQHF. The CDR3 coding sequence is TGTGCCAGCAGTCTAGATCAGGGATGGGGTCAGCCCCAGCATTTT.

The chain couples TRBV29-1 to TRBJ2-1; 8 positions match TRBD1. Germline assignment: CDR1 SQVTM and CDR2 ANQGSEA. V lost 3 bases and J lost 3; bases outside the gene matches: 10. The CDR3 is 16 residues long. In DNA, the CDR3 is TGCAGCGTTGAGGGCCCCGGACAGGGCGGCTACAATGAGCAGTTCTTC. Translating gives CSVEGPGQGGYNEQFF.

This chain connects TRBV6-5 to TRBJ2-1; 7 bases line up with TRBD2. Trimming removed 6 bases from V and 6 bases from J; junction bases left unmatched: 8. Germline assignment: CDR1 MNHEY and CDR2 SVGAGI. The CDR3 extends over 14 amino acids. In nucleotides, the CDR3 is TGTGCCAGCAGCAAAACCGGGGGGTTCAATGAGCAGTTCTTC. It encodes CASSKTGGFNEQFF.